The subject of this entry is one T cell receptor (beta chain). Its cognate antigen is unknown. Antigen-specific CD4+ T cells were expanded with viral peptide pools in the ViraFEST assay before sequencing. Culture lasted under 13 days before CD4+ T cell isolation. Neither prior SARS-CoV-2 infection nor positive nucleocapsid antibodies were present in the vaccine recipients. The data derive from a study of vaccination effects on CD4 cells after COVID-19. Between the trimmed V and J ends, which lost 0 bases and 8 bases, there was a span of 12 bases. The germline gives CDR1 SGHRS, CDR2 YFSETQ. CDR3 length: 14 residues. The data were produced by immunoSEQ multiplex PCR, yet TCRdb's version contains in-frame clones alone and is incomplete. The table records tens of thousands of clones, around four fifths of them present only once.

J is TRBJ1-5 and V is TRBV5-1; no firm D call. The specimen was CD4+ T cells from PBMCs cultured with HCoV-OC43 spike peptides, collected before COVID-19 vaccination. Subset denoted: HCoV-OC43 spike overlapping peptide pool stimulation. The TCR was taken from a human donor who received a COVID-19 vaccine. CDR3 amino acids: CASSLETGGEPQHF. The CDR3 nucleotides read TGCGCCAGCAGCTTGGAGACGGGCGGGGAGCCCCAGCATTTT.